These 28 T cell receptor beta chains came from one sample sequenced in a study of OX40 agonist ivuxolimab in advanced cancers. Sequencing used immunoSEQ multiplex PCR; TCRdb keeps in-frame clones, though not all of them. The sample records 60,000 to 70,000 clones, approximately 86% being singletons. The source material was CD4+ or CD8+ T cells sorted from blood, sampled in a trial of the OX40 agonist ivuxolimab. These receptors came from an adult with an advanced solid tumor such as melanoma, head and neck, liver or kidney cancer.

The V call is TRBV29-1, the J call TRBJ1-1, with D perhaps TRBD1 (5 bases). V gave up 7 bases and J gave up 6 bases, with 9 bases separating them. There are 10 residues in the CDR3. In germline, CDR1 is SQVTM, CDR2 ANQGSEA. The CDR3 sequence: CSGRDAEAFF. The CDR3 coding sequence is TGCAGCGGGCGGGACGCTGAAGCTTTCTTT.

V and J are TRBV5-4 and TRBJ1-2; D uncertain. The CDR3 totals 13 residues. V was shortened by 1 base and J by 8 bases, with 12 bases between the two germline ends. CDR1 SGHNT and CDR2 YYREEE come from the germline V gene (reference sequence). The CDR3 nucleotides are TGTGCCAGCAGCTTGTCTCGGTTTCAGGGCTACACCTTC. The encoded protein is CASSLSRFQGYTF.

The chain joins TRBV10-1 to TRBJ2-7, with 9 bases aligning to TRBD2. This CDR3 region has 15 residues. The junction had 2 bases not matched to a gene; V was cut back by 0 bases and J by 2 bases. The germline CDR1 and CDR2 sequences are WNHNN and SYGVQD (reference sequence). The CDR3 nucleotides read TGCGCCAGCAGTGAGTCCCTAGCGGGGACCTACGAGCAGTACTTC. Translation gives CASSESLAGTYEQYF.

The chain recombines TRBV4-1 with TRBJ1-1; possibly TRBD1 for D (6 bases). V shed 0 bases and J shed 6 bases, with 14 bases lying between them. The germline gives CDR1 MGHRA, CDR2 YSYEKL. CDR3 length: 15 residues. The DNA of the CDR3 is TGCGCCAGCAGCCAAGATCAGGGGAGGTCCGCTGAAGCTTTCTTT. Translation: CASSQDQGRSAEAFF.

The V gene is TRBV5-6, the J gene TRBJ1-5; D may be TRBD1 (6 bases). This CDR3 spans 15 amino acids. Deletions cut 3 bases from V and 2 bases from J, with 12 bases between. The V gene's germline CDR1 is SGHDT and CDR2 YYEEEE. DNA of the CDR3: TGTGCCAGCAGCTCGCAGGGGATTGGCAATCAGCCCCAGCATTTT. This gives the protein CASSSQGIGNQPQHF. Full variable domain (outside the CDR3, taken from reference TRBV5-6 and TRBJ1-5): DAGVTQSPTHLIKTRGQQVTLRCSPKSGHDTVSWYQQALGQGPQFIFQYYEEEERQRGNFPDRFSGHQFPNYSSELNVNALLLGDSALYLCASSSQGIGNQPQHFGDGTRLSIL.

CDR3 coding DNA: TGTGCCACCAGCAGAGATCGAGGGAGGGAAAAACTGTTTTTT. Its protein product is CATSRDRGREKLFF. J is TRBJ1-4 and V is TRBV15; D remains ambiguous. Germline loops: CDR1 LNHNV, CDR2 YYDKDF (reference sequence). The CDR3 runs 14 residues. V gave up 0 bases and J gave up 8 bases, with 10 bases separating them.

J is TRBJ1-1 and V is TRBV6-6, with 7 bases aligning to TRBD1. Losses at the gene ends were 4 bases for V and 13 bases for J; bases not matched to a gene: 15. Germline CDR1 MNHNY, CDR2 SVGAGI (reference sequence). The CDR3 loop spans 14 amino acids. The CDR3 protein is CASSWTEGALIVFF. For the CDR3, the DNA is TGTGCCAGCAGTTGGACGGAGGGGGCCCTTATCGTTTTCTTT.

Remarks on this clone: This sample includes further DNA sequences coding for the same CDR3. The rearrangement links TRBV18 to TRBJ2-5; no reliable D call. The CDR3 spans 12 residues. Trimming shortened V by 3 bases and J by 0 bases, and 2 bases separated the two germline ends. Germline V gene lookup returns CDR1 KGHSH and CDR2 LQKENI. CDR3 sequence: CASSPYQETQYF. Here the CDR3 DNA reads TGTGCCAGCTCACCCTACCAAGAGACCCAGTACTTC.

This clone was counted only a few times. In the same sample, other DNA sequences code for this CDR3. This chain joins TRBV5-1 and TRBJ1-3, with D uncertain. Trimming pared 3 bases from V and 0 bases from J, leaving 4 bases between. CDR3 size: 13 residues. From germline, CDR1 is SGHRS and CDR2 YFSETQ. The CDR3 here is CASSSGSGNTIYF. The CDR3 nucleotides are TGCGCCAGCAGCTCCGGCTCTGGAAACACCATATATTTT.

The chain is built from TRBV18 and TRBJ2-1; no definite D call. V was clipped by 3 bases and J by 4 bases, with 19 bases between them. This CDR3 spans 17 amino acids. In germline, CDR1 is KGHSH, CDR2 LQKENI. The CDR3 region has the DNA TGTGCCAGCTCACCGGCTTCACGTACCGAGAGATACAATGAGCAGTTCTTC. This codes for CASSPASRTERYNEQFF.

The rearrangement joins TRBV7-2 to TRBJ2-3, with TRBD2 matching 9 bases. V was pared by 2 bases and J by 5 bases, with 8 bases of the junction left unmatched. The CDR3 runs 16 residues. The V gene's germline CDR1 is SGHTA and CDR2 FQGNSA. The CDR3 spells CASSLTLAGGIDTQYF. The DNA for the CDR3 is TGTGCCAGCAGCTTAACGCTGGCGGGGGGGATAGATACGCAGTATTTT. Looking up the rest from reference TRBV7-2 and TRBJ2-3 gives the full variable domain: GAGVSQSPSNKVTEKGKDVELRCDPISGHTALYWYRQSLGQGLEFLIYFQGNSAPDKSGLPSDRFSAERTGGSVSTLTIQRTQQEDSAVYLCASSLTLAGGIDTQYFGPGTRLTVL.

This clone was found once. The rearrangement joins TRBV19 to TRBJ1-3; D unclear. Germline CDR1 and CDR2: LNHDA and SQIVND (reference sequence). This CDR3 has 15 residues. V dropped 7 bases and J dropped 2 bases, with 15 bases sitting between them. The chain's CDR3 is CASIDRATAGNTIYF. CDR3 nucleotide sequence: TGTGCCAGTATCGACCGGGCGACGGCTGGAAACACCATATATTTT.

The V and J genes are TRBV15 and TRBJ2-1; D perhaps matches TRBD1 (6 bases). V was pared by 2 bases and J by 0 bases, with 11 bases between. Germline loops: CDR1 LNHNV, CDR2 YYDKDF (reference sequence). This CDR3 region has 16 residues. The CDR3 DNA reads TGTGCCACCAGCAGACCTACAGGGAGCTCCTACAATGAGCAGTTCTTC. Protein: CATSRPTGSSYNEQFF.

The chain recombines TRBV4-3 with TRBJ1-3; D uncertain. V was clipped by 0 bases and J by 0 bases, with 12 bases between them. The CDR3 runs 17 residues. Germline lookup yields CDR1 LGHNA and CDR2 YSLEER. The chain's CDR3 is CASSQDGVGGSGNTIYF. CDR3 coding DNA: TGCGCCAGCAGCCAAGACGGGGTCGGCGGCTCTGGAAACACCATATATTTT.

The genes are TRBV7-8 and TRBJ2-7, with D possibly matching TRBD2 (5 bases). Germline V gives CDR1 SGHVS, CDR2 FQNEAQ. Trimming took off 5 bases at V and 3 bases at J, with 17 bases between the two ends. There are 15 residues in the CDR3. The CDR3 loop is CASSPGPGRVYEQYF. The CDR3, as DNA: TGTGCCAGCAGCCCCGGGCCTGGGCGGGTCTACGAGCAGTACTTC. Together with reference TRBV7-8 and TRBJ2-7, the CDR3 gives the full variable domain: GAGVSQSPRYKVAKRGQDVALRCDPISGHVSLFWYQQALGQGPEFLTYFQNEAQLDKSGLPSDRFFAERPEGSVSTLKIQRTQQEDSAVYLCASSPGPGRVYEQYFGPGTRLTVT.

This chain connects TRBV28 to TRBJ2-5, with a possible D match to TRBD2 (6 bases). The J call may be faulty, since TRBJ2-7 better matches the DNA end. This CDR3 region has 13 residues. The germline V gene has CDR1 MDHEN and CDR2 SYDVKM. The CDR3 reads CASSLPSVYEQYF. CDR3 DNA: TGTGCCAGCAGTTTACCTAGCGTCTACGAGCAGTACTTC.

J is TRBJ2-1 and V is TRBV27; D may be TRBD2 (6 bases). The CDR3 consists of 13 residues. The germline gives CDR1 MNHEY, CDR2 SMNVEV (reference sequence). V lost 5 bases and J 4 bases, leaving 9 bases between the germline ends. CDR3 protein: CASSPGTYNEQFF. CDR3 in DNA: TGTGCCAGCAGTCCCGGGACTTACAATGAGCAGTTCTTC.

The rearrangement joins TRBV19 to TRBJ2-7, with 9 positions matching TRBD1. Germline V lookup: CDR1 LNHDA, CDR2 SQIVND (reference sequence). V lost 6 bases, J lost 3 bases, and 12 bases stayed unmatched. This CDR3 region has 16 residues. This CDR3 is CASSLPHRGHFYEQYF. The DNA for the CDR3 is TGTGCCAGTAGCCTTCCGCACAGGGGGCACTTCTACGAGCAGTACTTC.

The chain links TRBV18 to TRBJ2-7; D remains unclear. Germline CDR1 reads KGHSH; CDR2 reads LQKENI. This CDR3 is 13 amino acids long. The V end was cut by 6 bases, the J end by 7 bases, with 16 bases between. The DNA of the CDR3 is TGTGCCAGCTCCCAACGGGCTTCCTTGGAGCAGTACTTC. This translates into CASSQRASLEQYF.

This rearrangement joins TRBV19 to TRBJ2-5, with D unclear. The J call may be faulty, since TRBJ2-7 better matches the DNA end. This CDR3 has 13 amino acids. The germline V gene encodes CDR1 LNHDA and CDR2 SQIVND (reference sequence). The CDR3 region is CASSMDGSYEQYF. The CDR3 DNA sequence: TGTGCCAGTAGTATGGACGGTTCCTACGAGCAGTACTTC.

The chain recombines TRBV5-5 with TRBJ2-5; D is uncertain. The germline gives CDR1 SGHKS, CDR2 YYEKEE (reference sequence). This CDR3 has 13 residues. V was pared by 3 bases and J by 5 bases, with 11 bases between. The DNA for the CDR3 is TGTGCCAGCAGCTGGGCAGGAGACGAGACCCAGTACTTC. Translated: CASSWAGDETQYF. The full variable domain, with the rest looked up from reference TRBV5-5 and TRBJ2-5, is DAGVTQSPTHLIKTRGQQVTLRCSPISGHKSVSWYQQVLGQGPQFIFQYYEKEERGRGNFPDRFSARQFPNYSSELNVNALLLGDSALYLCASSWAGDETQYFGPGTRLLVL.

The V and J genes are TRBV6-5 and TRBJ2-1; 8 bases agree with TRBD1. The ends lost 5 bases at V and 9 bases at J; junction bases unmatched: 9. Germline lookup yields CDR1 MNHEY and CDR2 SVGAGI. The CDR3 is 14 residues long. The CDR3 DNA follows: TGTGCCAGCAGTCGCGGCGGACAGGGCCTTGAGCAGTTCTTC. Its translation: CASSRGGQGLEQFF.

V is TRBV5-1 and J is TRBJ1-1, with D hard to call. The V gene's germline CDR1 is SGHRS and CDR2 YFSETQ. The CDR3 extends over 12 amino acids. V shed 1 base and J shed 8 bases, with 9 bases lying between them. The CDR3 DNA reads as TGCGCCAGCAGCTTGTCTGGGAAGGAAGCTTTCTTT. Its translation: CASSLSGKEAFF.

DNA of the CDR3: TGCAGCGTTGGGGGGATTATGTACAATGAGCAGTTCTTC. Its translation is CSVGGIMYNEQFF. The rearrangement links TRBV29-1 to TRBJ2-1, with D tentatively TRBD1 or TRBD2 (5 bases each). The CDR3 length is 13 residues. The V gene's germline CDR1 is SQVTM and CDR2 ANQGSEA. V shed 4 bases and J shed 4 bases, with 11 bases lying between them.

In this sample, this clone turned up once. V gene TRBV19 combines with J gene TRBJ2-6; D is unresolved. The germline gives CDR1 LNHDA, CDR2 SQIVND (reference sequence). Trimming removed 5 bases from V and 0 bases from J, with 5 bases in between. The CDR3 is 14 residues long. The CDR3 DNA sequence: TGTGCCAGTAGTCTCCTCTCTGGGGCCAACGTCCTGACTTTC. Translated: CASSLLSGANVLTF.

There are a few counts of this clone. The chain carries TRBV27 and TRBJ2-7, with 8 bases that match TRBD1. CDR1 is MNHEY, CDR2 SMNVEV, per germline (reference sequence). The CDR3 loop spans 13 amino acids. V lost 5 bases to trimming and J lost 4 bases; unmatched junction nucleotides: 4. DNA of the CDR3: TGTGCCAGCAGTCGGACAGGGAATTACGAGCAGTACTTC. It is translated as CASSRTGNYEQYF.

The V call is TRBV28, the J call TRBJ1-2; 7 nucleotides match TRBD1. V shed 7 bases, J shed 3 bases, and the junction held 5 bases outside the gene matches. The germline gives CDR1 MDHEN, CDR2 SYDVKM. The CDR3 runs to 13 residues. CDR3 sequence (DNA): TGTGCCAGCATTCTGCAGGGGGACTATGGCTACACCTTC. Its translation: CASILQGDYGYTF.

The chain couples TRBV5-5 to TRBJ1-1; perhaps TRBD1 as D (5 bases). Trimming stripped 0 bases from V and 1 base from J, with 10 bases between. This CDR3 is built from 15 residues. CDR1 is SGHKS and CDR2 is YYEKEE in the germline V gene (reference sequence). The CDR3 region is CASSLVVGPNTEAFF. The CDR3 coding sequence is TGTGCCAGCAGCTTGGTCGTGGGACCGAACACTGAAGCTTTCTTT.